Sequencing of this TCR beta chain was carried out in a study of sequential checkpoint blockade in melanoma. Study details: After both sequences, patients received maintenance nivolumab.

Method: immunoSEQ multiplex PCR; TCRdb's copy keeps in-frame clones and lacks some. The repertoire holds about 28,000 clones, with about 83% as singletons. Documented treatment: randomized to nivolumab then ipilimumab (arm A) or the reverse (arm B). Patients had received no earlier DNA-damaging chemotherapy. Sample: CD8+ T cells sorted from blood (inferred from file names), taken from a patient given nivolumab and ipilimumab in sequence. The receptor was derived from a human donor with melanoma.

CDR3: CASSVAPGRDGYTF. CDR3 DNA sequence: TGTGCCAGCAGCGTAGCTCCAGGGCGCGACGGCTACACCTTC. The chain is built from TRBV9 and TRBJ1-2; D possibly corresponds to TRBD1 (5 bases). This CDR3 region has 14 residues. Trimming took 0 bases from V and 8 from J, leaving 14 bases between them. Germline V gives CDR1 SGDLS, CDR2 YYNGEE. The full variable domain, completed using reference TRBV9 and TRBJ1-2, is DSGVTQTPKHLITATGQRVTLRCSPRSGDLSVYWYQQSLDQGLQFLIQYYNGEERAKGNILERFSAQQFPDLHSELNLSSLELGDSALYFCASSVAPGRDGYTFGSGTRLTVV.